This T cell receptor beta chain was found in a study of CD8 T cells in acute hepatitis C reinfection. Sequencing was performed with immunoSEQ multiplex PCR; in TCRdb, only in-frame clones are kept and a portion is missing. Here the sample spans about 3,700 clones, around two fifths being singletons. Specified time point: acute HCV infection, within 168 days of estimated infection date. The hepatitis C virus-specific receptor repertoire was characterized directly ex vivo, with no prior expansion in culture. HCV-specific T cells were marked by tetramer with the NS3 1073-1081 peptide. The specimen was HCV NS3-1073 tetramer-sorted CD8+ T cells from PBMCs, collected during acute infection. This clonotype originated in a man aged 25 to 45 with chronic hepatitis C.

CDR3 loop: CATSSLPGARDYGYTF. The CDR3 nucleotides are TGTGCCACCAGCTCACTACCCGGGGCCAGGGACTATGGCTACACCTTC. This chain uses TRBV15 with TRBJ1-2; TRBD1 might be the D (5 bases). This CDR3 is built from 16 residues. CDR1 LNHNV and CDR2 YYDKDF come from the germline V gene (reference sequence). With 5 bases removed from V and 3 bases from J, the gap between germline ends came to 19 bases.